This entry lists 20 T cell receptor beta chains sequenced from one sample in a study of control samples from healthy donors and cancer patients (dated by TCRdb to 2020 to 2022). Libraries were constructed by the immunoSEQ multiplex PCR assay. What TCRdb holds here is the immuneACCESS table cut down to in-frame rearrangements. Part of the clones is not present; checked against another copy, under half of the missing clones reflect an unresolved V gene, and the others are unexplained. The sample table contains around 180,000 clones; only one count was recorded for almost 90% of them. Around 5.1% of the sample lies in the top ten. The sample was blood. The source is a woman aged 25 to 39 in good health.

The chain recombines TRBV28 with TRBJ1-2, with 11 bases identical to TRBD1. Germline CDR1 is MDHEN and CDR2 is SYDVKM. This CDR3 has 15 residues. The ends lost 5 bases at V and 8 bases at J; junction bases unmatched: 10. CDR3 in DNA: TGTGCCAGCAGTCCACGGGGACAGGGGGAGCACGGCTACACCTTC. The encoded protein is CASSPRGQGEHGYTF.

The V gene is TRBV6-5, the J gene TRBJ2-1; D not resolved. The CDR3 is made up of 12 amino acids. Between the trimmed V and J ends, which lost 4 bases and 7 bases, there was a span of 8 bases. Germline-derived CDR1 and CDR2 are MNHEY and SVGAGI. CDR3 coding DNA: TGTGCCAGCAGTTTTCCCGGGAATGAGCAGTTCTTC. It translates to CASSFPGNEQFF.

The genes are TRBV9 and TRBJ1-3; possible D gene TRBD1, 5 bases. The germline V and J ends were trimmed by 4 bases and 4 bases, with 15 bases remaining between them. The CDR3 length is 15 residues. The V gene's germline CDR1 is SGDLS and CDR2 YYNGEE. The DNA of the CDR3 is TGTGCCAGCAGCCCAGGGACTATGGCGGGAAACACCATATATTTT. Translating gives CASSPGTMAGNTIYF.

V and J are TRBV6-4 and TRBJ2-1; 8 nucleotides match TRBD2. The J segment lost 7 bases and the V segment lost 0 bases, leaving 8 bases of the junction unmatched. The CDR3 has 16 amino acids. CDR1 MRHNA and CDR2 SNTAGT come from the germline V gene. The CDR3 here is CASSDSAGGRLNEQFF. The CDR3 region has the DNA TGTGCCAGCAGTGACTCGGCGGGGGGAAGGCTTAATGAGCAGTTCTTC.

This chain links TRBV4-2 with TRBJ2-4; D is ambiguous. Germline V CDR1 and CDR2: LGHNA, YNFKEQ. This CDR3 region has 16 residues. V lost 1 base and J 0 bases, leaving 10 bases between the germline ends. CDR3 sequence (DNA): TGTGCCAGCAGCCAAGGTTTATTCGAAGCCAAAAACATTCAGTACTTC. Encoded protein: CASSQGLFEAKNIQYF.

J is TRBJ2-7 and V is TRBV11-3; 7 bases agree with TRBD1. CDR3 length: 15 residues. From germline, CDR1 is SGHNT and CDR2 YENEEA. The ends lost 9 bases at V and 2 bases at J; junction bases unmatched: 13. The CDR3 region is CARKTSPGGPYEQYV. The CDR3 DNA sequence: TGTGCCAGAAAAACCTCGCCAGGGGGTCCCTACGAGCAGTACGTC.

The rearrangement uses TRBV5-1 and TRBJ1-4, with D maybe TRBD1 (5 bases). The CDR3 has 13 residues. Germline CDR1 SGHRS, CDR2 YFSETQ. V was pared by 0 bases and J by 8 bases, with 8 bases between. CDR3 coding DNA: TGCGCCAGCAGCTTGGTCCAGGGCGAAAAACTGTTTTTT. Amino acids: CASSLVQGEKLFF.

This chain connects TRBV3-1 (or the pseudogene TRBV3-2) to TRBJ1-1, with TRBD1 identical over 7 bases. This CDR3 is built from 14 residues. In germline, CDR1 is LGHDT, CDR2 YNNKEL (reference sequence). After removal of 2 bases from V and 4 bases from J, the junction contained 4 bases not matched to a gene. The CDR3 DNA is TGTGCCAGCAGCCAATCGACAGGGTTCACTGAAGCTTTCTTT. The encoded protein is CASSQSTGFTEAFF.

The rearrangement joins TRBV11-2 to TRBJ2-6, with 9 nucleotides matching TRBD1. Germline assignment: CDR1 SGHAT and CDR2 FQNNGV. This CDR3 spans 16 amino acids. J was trimmed by 15 bases and V by 5 bases; bases with no gene match: 17. CDR3 DNA: TGTGCCAGCAGCCACGACAGGGGGTGGCCTCGGGGCGGCCTGACTTTC. Its protein product is CASSHDRGWPRGGLTF.

V is TRBV28 and J is TRBJ2-5; D might be TRBD1 or TRBD2, each matching 6 bases. In germline, CDR1 is MDHEN, CDR2 SYDVKM. V shed 6 bases and J shed 4 bases, with 12 bases lying between them. This CDR3 is built from 13 residues. DNA for the CDR3: TGTGCCAGCAGGCCCGGGGGCTTAGAGACCCAGTACTTC. This translates into CASRPGGLETQYF.

This CDR3 is CASVAAGNQETQYF. Here the CDR3 DNA reads TGTGCCAGCGTTGCAGCGGGAAACCAAGAGACCCAGTACTTC. The genes are TRBV5-6 and TRBJ2-5, with TRBD2 matching over 7 bases. V was clipped by 7 bases and J by 0 bases; unmatched bases: 6. CDR1 is SGHDT, CDR2 YYEEEE, per germline. The CDR3 has 14 amino acids.

This chain uses TRBV5-1 with TRBJ1-6; D unclear. Per germline, CDR1 SGHRS and CDR2 YFSETQ. This CDR3 is 16 amino acids long. The V end lost 0 bases, the J end lost 9 bases, and 16 bases lay between the germline ends. CDR3: CASSLATGLRGSPLHF. The DNA of the CDR3 is TGCGCCAGCAGCTTGGCTACGGGCCTACGAGGTTCACCCCTCCACTTT.

The chain uses TRBV29-1 and TRBJ2-3, with D hard to call. From germline, CDR1 is SQVTM and CDR2 ANQGSEA. Between the trimmed V and J ends, which lost 7 bases and 3 bases, there was a span of 11 bases. This CDR3 comprises 12 residues. In nucleotides, the CDR3 is TGCAGCGCCGGGCTAAATACAGATACGCAGTATTTT. Residues: CSAGLNTDTQYF.

Here the CDR3 reads CASSDGTSYPAFF. CDR3 nucleotide sequence: TGTGCCAGCAGCGACGGGACCTCTTACCCGGCTTTCTTT. This chain uses TRBV7-9 with TRBJ1-1, with D possibly TRBD1 on 5 matching bases. The ends were cut back, 5 bases at V and 11 bases at J, with 18 bases in the middle. Germline-derived CDR1 and CDR2 are SEHNR and FQNEAQ (reference sequence). The CDR3 extends over 13 amino acids.

The V gene is TRBV6-5, the J gene TRBJ2-7; the match to TRBD1 covers 8 bases. The CDR3 is made up of 12 amino acids. Trimming took 2 bases from V and 7 from J; bases not matched to a gene: 1. The germline gives CDR1 MNHEY, CDR2 SVGAGI. This CDR3 reads CASSYGDREQYF. CDR3 in DNA: TGTGCCAGCAGTTACGGGGACAGGGAGCAGTACTTC.

The rearrangement uses TRBV20-1 and TRBJ1-3, with 7 bases that match TRBD1. Germline CDR1 and CDR2: DFQATT and SNEGSKA (reference sequence). The V segment lost 8 bases and the J segment 16 bases; nucleotides outside the gene matches: 11. CDR3 length: 10 amino acids. CDR3 in amino acids: CSRGGRGYYF. As DNA, the CDR3 is TGCAGTCGGGGGGGCAGGGGGTACTATTTT.

The V call is TRBV18, the J call TRBJ1-1, with D possibly being TRBD1 (5 bases). The CDR3 consists of 17 residues. Trimming took off 2 bases at V and 4 bases at J, with 20 bases between the two ends. Germline assignment: CDR1 KGHSH and CDR2 LQKENI. The CDR3 nucleotides read TGTGCCAGCTCACCAAGGATGGGCTCCGCCGGGGGCACTGAAGCTTTCTTT. Encoded protein: CASSPRMGSAGGTEAFF.

This chain connects TRBV4-1 to TRBJ2-1; TRBD2 matches at 7 bases. Trimming took 0 bases from V and 8 from J; bases not matched to a gene: 10. This CDR3 comprises 16 residues. The germline gives CDR1 MGHRA, CDR2 YSYEKL. The DNA for the CDR3 is TGCGCCAGCAGCCAAGATCCTCCGGGAGGATGGGATGAGCAGTTCTTC. The encoded protein is CASSQDPPGGWDEQFF.

The J gene is TRBJ2-2, the V gene TRBV7-9; 7 bases agree with TRBD1. Trimming cost V 4 bases and J 4 bases; bases outside gene matches: 6. The CDR3 length is 15 residues. Germline CDR1 reads SEHNR; CDR2 reads FQNEAQ (reference sequence). CDR3 in DNA: TGTGCCAGCAGCTCCGGACAGGTTCGCACCGGGGAGCTGTTTTTT. It translates to CASSSGQVRTGELFF.

V gene TRBV2 combines with J gene TRBJ1-5; D may be TRBD1 (5 bases). CDR3 length equals 15 residues. Trimming pared 7 bases from V and 0 bases from J, leaving 13 bases between. The germline V gene encodes CDR1 SNHLY and CDR2 FYNNEI. CDR3 amino acids: CASNPLGGSNQPQHF. The CDR3 DNA follows: TGTGCCAGCAACCCTTTGGGGGGTAGCAATCAGCCCCAGCATTTT.